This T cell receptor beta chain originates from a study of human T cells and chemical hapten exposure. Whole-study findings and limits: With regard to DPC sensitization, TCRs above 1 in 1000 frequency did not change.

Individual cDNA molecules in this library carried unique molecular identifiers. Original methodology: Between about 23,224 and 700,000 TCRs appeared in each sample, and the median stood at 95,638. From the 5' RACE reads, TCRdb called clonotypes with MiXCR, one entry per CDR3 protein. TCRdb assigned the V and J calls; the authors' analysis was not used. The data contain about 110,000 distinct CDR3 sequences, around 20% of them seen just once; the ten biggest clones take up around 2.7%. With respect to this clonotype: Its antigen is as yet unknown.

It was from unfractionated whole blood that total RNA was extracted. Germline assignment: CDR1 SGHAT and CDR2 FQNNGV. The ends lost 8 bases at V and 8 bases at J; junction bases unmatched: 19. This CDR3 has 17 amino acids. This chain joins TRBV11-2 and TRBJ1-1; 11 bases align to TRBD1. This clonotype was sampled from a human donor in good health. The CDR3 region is CASAGDPTGTGGKEAFF. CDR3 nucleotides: TGTGCCAGCGCTGGGGACCCAACCGGGACAGGGGGAAAAGAAGCTTTCTTT.